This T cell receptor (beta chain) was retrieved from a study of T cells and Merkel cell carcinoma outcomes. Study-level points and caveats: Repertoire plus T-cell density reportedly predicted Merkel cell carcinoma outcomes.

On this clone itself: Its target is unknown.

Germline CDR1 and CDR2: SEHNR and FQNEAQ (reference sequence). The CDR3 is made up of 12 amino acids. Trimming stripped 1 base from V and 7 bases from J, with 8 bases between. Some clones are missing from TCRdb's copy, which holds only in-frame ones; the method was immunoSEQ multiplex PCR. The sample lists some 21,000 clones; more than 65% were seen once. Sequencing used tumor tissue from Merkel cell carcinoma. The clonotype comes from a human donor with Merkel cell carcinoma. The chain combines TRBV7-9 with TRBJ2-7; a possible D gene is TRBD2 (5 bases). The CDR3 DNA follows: TGTGCCAGCAGCTTAGATCCGGGGGAGCAGTACTTC. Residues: CASSLDPGEQYF.